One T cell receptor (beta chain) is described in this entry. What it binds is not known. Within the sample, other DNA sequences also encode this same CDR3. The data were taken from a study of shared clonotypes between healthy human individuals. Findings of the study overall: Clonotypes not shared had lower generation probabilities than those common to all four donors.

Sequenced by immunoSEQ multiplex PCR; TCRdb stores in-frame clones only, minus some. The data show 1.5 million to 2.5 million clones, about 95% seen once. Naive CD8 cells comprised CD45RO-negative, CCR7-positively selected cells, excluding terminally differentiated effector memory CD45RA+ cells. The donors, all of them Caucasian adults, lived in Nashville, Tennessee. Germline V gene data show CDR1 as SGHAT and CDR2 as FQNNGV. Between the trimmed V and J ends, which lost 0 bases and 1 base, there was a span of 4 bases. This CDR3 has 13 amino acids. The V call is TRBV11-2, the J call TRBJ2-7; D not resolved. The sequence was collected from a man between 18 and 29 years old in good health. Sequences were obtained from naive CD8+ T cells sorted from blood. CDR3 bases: TGTGCCAGCAGCTTAGAGACGTCCTACGAGCAGTACTTC. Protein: CASSLETSYEQYF.